This T cell receptor (beta chain) was found in a study of OX40 agonist ivuxolimab in advanced cancers. Across the whole study: Dosing consisted of intravenous ivuxolimab at 0.01 to 10 mg/kg every 2 weeks. Study-level findings and limits: More expanded clones were found, on average, in CD8+ than in CD4+ T cells.

About this clone itself: Its antigen is unknown.

Data came from immunoSEQ multiplex PCR; TCRdb stores just in-frame clones and leaves some out. The top ten clones hold roughly 4% of a sample with about 50,000 clones, around four fifths of them seen once. CDR3 length: 11 amino acids. The V and J ends lost 1 base and 4 bases respectively, with 5 bases between them. CDR1 and CDR2 (germline): GTSNPN, SVGIG (reference sequence). This TCR came from an adult with an advanced solid tumor such as melanoma, head and neck, liver or kidney cancer. This chain links TRBV30 with TRBJ2-7, with D possibly being TRBD1 (5 bases). The sample here was CD4+ or CD8+ T cells sorted from blood, taken in a trial of the OX40 agonist ivuxolimab. CDR3 loop: CAWSDRYEQYF. The CDR3 bases are TGTGCCTGGAGTGACAGGTACGAGCAGTACTTC.